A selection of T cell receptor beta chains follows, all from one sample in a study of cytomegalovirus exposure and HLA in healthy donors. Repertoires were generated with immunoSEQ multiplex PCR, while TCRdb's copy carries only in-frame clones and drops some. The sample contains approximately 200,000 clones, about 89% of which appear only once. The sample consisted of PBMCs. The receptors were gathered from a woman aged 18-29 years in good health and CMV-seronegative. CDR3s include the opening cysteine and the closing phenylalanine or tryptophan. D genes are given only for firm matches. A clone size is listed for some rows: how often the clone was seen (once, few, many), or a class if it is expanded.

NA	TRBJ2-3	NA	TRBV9	CATSPWGLAIEDTQYF	TGTGCCACGAGCCCTTGGGGGCTAGCTATCGAGGATACGCAGTATTTT
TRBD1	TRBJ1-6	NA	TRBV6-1	CASEEDRVHSPLHF	TGTGCCAGCGAGGAGGACAGGGTTCATTCACCCCTCCACTTT
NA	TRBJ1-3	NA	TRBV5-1	CASSLDRASGNTIYF	TGCGCCAGCAGCTTGGACAGGGCCTCTGGAAACACCATATATTTT
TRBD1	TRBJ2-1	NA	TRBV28	CASSFPGTGGNEQFF	TGTGCCAGCAGTTTCCCGGGGACAGGTGGCAATGAGCAGTTCTTC
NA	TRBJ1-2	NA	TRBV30	CAWIGHPLYGYTF	TGTGCCTGGATAGGACACCCCCTTTATGGCTACACCTTC
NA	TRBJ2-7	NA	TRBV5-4	CASSLVTGVGEQYF	TGTGCCAGCAGCTTGGTGACGGGAGTGGGCGAGCAGTACTTC
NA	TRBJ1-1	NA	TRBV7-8	CASSPTTSEAFF	TGTGCCAGCAGCCCCACAACCTCTGAAGCTTTCTTT
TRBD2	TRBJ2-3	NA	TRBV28	CASSFLSGRAADTQYF	TGTGCCAGCAGTTTTTTGAGCGGGAGGGCCGCAGATACGCAGTATTTT
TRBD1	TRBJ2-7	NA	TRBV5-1	CASSSGTDYEQYF	TGCGCCAGCAGCTCCGGGACAGACTACGAGCAGTACTTC
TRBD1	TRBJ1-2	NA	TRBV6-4	CASSDRLLPSRGVSHGYTF	TGTGCCAGCAGTGACCGCCTCCTCCCATCCAGGGGGGTCTCTCATGGCTACACCTTC
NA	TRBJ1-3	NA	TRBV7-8	CASSLDFGTGNTIYF	TGTGCCAGCAGCTTAGATTTTGGGACAGGAAACACCATATATTTT
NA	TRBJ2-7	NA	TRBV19	CASKPRRDEQYF	TGTGCCAGTAAACCAAGGAGGGACGAGCAGTACTTC
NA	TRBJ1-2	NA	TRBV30	CAWNREYYGYTF	TGTGCCTGGAACAGGGAATACTATGGCTACACCTTC
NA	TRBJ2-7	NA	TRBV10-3	CAISEGRYEQYF	TGTGCCATCAGTGAGGGGAGATACGAGCAGTACTTC
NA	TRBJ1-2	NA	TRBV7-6	CASSLEAGLYGYTF	TGTGCCAGCAGCTTAGAGGCCGGACTCTATGGCTACACCTTC
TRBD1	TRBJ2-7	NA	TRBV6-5	CASRLGQTYEQYF	TGTGCCAGCAGGCTGGGACAGACCTACGAGCAGTACTTC
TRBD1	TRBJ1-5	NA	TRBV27	CASSLFRGLQPQHF	TGTGCCAGCAGTTTATTCAGGGGGCTTCAGCCCCAGCATTTT
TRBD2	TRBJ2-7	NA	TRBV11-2	CASSFLGLAGTYEQYF	TGTGCCAGCAGCTTCCTCGGACTAGCGGGAACCTACGAGCAGTACTTC
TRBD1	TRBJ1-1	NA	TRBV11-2	CASSRTGGVGTEAFF	TGTGCCAGCAGCCGAACAGGGGGCGTGGGTACTGAAGCTTTCTTT
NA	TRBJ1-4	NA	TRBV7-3	CASSLGTLPTNEKLFF	TGTGCCAGCAGCTTGGGGACTCTTCCAACTAATGAAAAACTGTTTTTT
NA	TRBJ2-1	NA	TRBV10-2	CASSDGHNNEQFF	TGCGCCAGCAGTGATGGGCACAACAATGAGCAGTTCTTC
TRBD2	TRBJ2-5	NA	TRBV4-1	CASSQDQLAQQETQYF	TGCGCCAGCAGCCAAGACCAACTAGCGCAGCAAGAGACCCAGTACTTC
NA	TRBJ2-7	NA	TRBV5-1	CASSLGLRGGLPYEQYF	TGCGCCAGCAGCTTGGGGCTTAGGGGTGGGCTACCCTACGAGCAGTACTTC
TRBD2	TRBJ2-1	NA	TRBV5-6	CASSRGLVYNEQFF	TGTGCCAGCAGCCGGGGACTAGTCTACAATGAGCAGTTCTTC
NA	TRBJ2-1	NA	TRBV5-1	CASSPAGAGEQFF	TGCGCCAGCAGCCCCGCGGGGGCAGGTGAGCAGTTCTTC
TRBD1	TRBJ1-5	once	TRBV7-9	CASSLTGAQPQHF	TGTGCCAGCAGCTTAACAGGGGCCCAGCCCCAGCATTTT
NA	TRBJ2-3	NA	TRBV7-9	CASVGGYGTDTQYF	TGTGCCAGTGTAGGAGGGTATGGCACAGATACGCAGTATTTT
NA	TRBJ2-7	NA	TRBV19	CASSVISGLSSYEQYF	TGTGCCAGTAGTGTCATTAGCGGTCTCAGCTCCTACGAGCAGTACTTC
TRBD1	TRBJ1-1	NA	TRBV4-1	CASSRLTGTEAFF	TGCGCCAGCAGCCGTCTGACAGGGACTGAAGCTTTCTTT
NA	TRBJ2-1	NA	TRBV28	CASGLPLYNEQFF	TGTGCCAGCGGGCTTCCCCTCTACAATGAGCAGTTCTTC
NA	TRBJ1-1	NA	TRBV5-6	CASSGGGWRQDTEAFF	TGTGCCAGCAGCGGGGGCGGGTGGCGACAAGACACTGAAGCTTTCTTT
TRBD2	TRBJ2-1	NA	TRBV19	CASSTGTTAYNEQFF	TGTGCCAGTAGTACTGGGACTACAGCCTACAATGAGCAGTTCTTC
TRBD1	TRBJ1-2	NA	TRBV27	CASRRTGMDGYTF	TGTGCCAGCAGGAGGACAGGGATGGATGGCTACACCTTC
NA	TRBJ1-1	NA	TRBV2	CASSGLGNTEAFF	TGTGCCAGCAGTGGGCTAGGGAACACTGAAGCTTTCTTT
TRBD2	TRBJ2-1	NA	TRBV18	CASSPTTSGRVEQFF	TGTGCCAGCTCACCAACGACTAGCGGGAGGGTTGAGCAGTTCTTC